This TCR beta chain derives from a study of cytomegalovirus exposure and HLA in healthy donors. Notes on the study in general: For most subjects, TCR beta sequences were reported to predict HLA-A and HLA-B alleles with accuracy. Later work found most CMV-associated TCR beta chains apparently HLA-restricted. As confirmed in vitro, a few CMV-associated chains were specific for CMV antigens.

As for this clone: Its antigen is unknown.

CDR1 SGDLS and CDR2 YYNGEE come from the germline V gene. Between the trimmed V and J ends, which lost 4 bases and 2 bases, there was a span of 17 bases. The CDR3 is 16 amino acids. PCR amplification relied on 60 Vbeta primers (plus 13 Jbeta primers). The assay was immunoSEQ multiplex PCR, and TCRdb's table has in-frame clones only and misses some. The sample totals some 130,000 clones. This receptor was identified in a man aged 18 to 29 in good health and CMV-seronegative. Sequencing used PBMCs. The chain couples TRBV9 to TRBJ2-3; D is perhaps TRBD2 (5 bases). The CDR3 region is CASSLPSAGYTDTQYF. In DNA, the CDR3 is TGTGCCAGCAGCCTCCCCTCCGCGGGCTACACAGATACGCAGTATTTT.